This T cell receptor (beta chain) originates from a study of blood T cells in healthy people across ages. Whole-study findings and limits: It was not possible, with unsorted PBMCs, to conclusively compare naive and antigen-experienced cells.

PCR was performed a second time for about 7 to 12 cycles using a sample-barcoded 5' primer and a J-beta primer mix. TCRdb reanalysed the 5' RACE reads using MiXCR and keeps one entry per CDR3 protein. In the table there are hundreds of thousands of distinct CDR3 sequences, around 20% of which are singletons. The CDR3 extends over 13 amino acids. The V and J ends lost 3 bases and 6 bases respectively, with 12 bases between them. Germline CDR1 DFQATT, CDR2 SNEGSKA (reference sequence). This clonotype has more than one count but fewer than ten. Antigen unknown. Those donating, healthy Caucasian individuals from Russia, were aged roughly 6 to 100.

The chain carries TRBV20-1 and TRBJ2-4, with D possibly TRBD1 on 5 matching bases. The clonotype was recovered from a man aged 65 to 85 in good health. The source material was blood. CDR3 DNA: TGCAGTGCTAGTGGGGCGTGGGGAAACATTCAGTACTTC. Encoded protein: CSASGAWGNIQYF.